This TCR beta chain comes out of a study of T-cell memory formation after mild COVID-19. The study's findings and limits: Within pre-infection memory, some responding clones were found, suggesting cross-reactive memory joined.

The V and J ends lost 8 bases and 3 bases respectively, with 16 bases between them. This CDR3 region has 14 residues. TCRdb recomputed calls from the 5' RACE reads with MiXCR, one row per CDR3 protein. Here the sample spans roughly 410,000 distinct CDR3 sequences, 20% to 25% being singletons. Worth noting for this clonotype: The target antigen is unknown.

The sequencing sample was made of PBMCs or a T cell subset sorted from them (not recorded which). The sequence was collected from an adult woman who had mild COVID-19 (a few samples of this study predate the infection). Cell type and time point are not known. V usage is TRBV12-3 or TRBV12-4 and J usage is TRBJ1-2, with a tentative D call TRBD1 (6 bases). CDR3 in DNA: TGTGCCAGCCGGGGGCGCGGGAGGGACTATGGCTACACCTTC. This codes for CASRGRGRDYGYTF.